Below, 9 T cell receptor beta chains from the same sample are listed, as sequenced in a study of blood T cell repertoires in COVID-19. TCRdb's table, derived via immunoSEQ multiplex PCR, lists solely in-frame clones and lacks some. The sample holds approximately 410,000 clones; 86% are singletons and the top ten take roughly 1.4%. Sequences were obtained from peripheral blood. These TCRs come from a woman aged 30 to 39 with active or convalescent COVID-19.

The chain couples TRBV2 to TRBJ2-3, with TRBD2 matching 10 bases. From germline, CDR1 is SNHLY and CDR2 FYNNEI. The ends lost 5 bases at V and 10 bases at J; junction bases unmatched: 12. This CDR3 spans 15 amino acids. In DNA, the CDR3 is TGTGCCAGCAGTACAGCGGGAGGGACTATAGCCGCGCAGTATTTT. Protein product: CASSTAGGTIAAQYF.

As to this clone: This CDR3 is also generated by other DNA sequences in the sample. The V and J genes are TRBV11-3 and TRBJ1-1; D is perhaps TRBD1 (6 bases). The CDR3 is 14 residues long. Trimming left V 1 base short and J 1 base short, with 7 bases between. Germline-derived CDR1 and CDR2 are SGHNT and YENEEA. The CDR3: CASSLGRGNTEAFF. CDR3 nucleotide sequence: TGTGCCAGCAGCTTAGGCAGGGGGAACACTGAAGCTTTCTTT.

This clone came up once. The gene calls are TRBV19 and TRBJ2-3; D perhaps matches TRBD2 (5 bases). Germline V gene sequence: CDR1 LNHDA, CDR2 SQIVND (reference sequence). The CDR3 is 17 residues long. The germline V and J ends were trimmed by 1 base and 5 bases, with 19 bases remaining between them. The CDR3 DNA reads TGTGCCAGTAGTATAGGCGGACTGCTAGAGGGCGGAGATACGCAGTATTTT. Its translation: CASSIGGLLEGGDTQYF. Variable domain in full (rest from reference TRBV19 and TRBJ2-3): DGGITQSPKYLFRKEGQNVTLSCEQNLNHDAMYWYRQDPGQGLRLIYYSQIVNDFQKGDIAEGYSVSREKKESFPLTVTSAQKNPTAFYLCASSIGGLLEGGDTQYFGPGTRLTVL.

The chain joins TRBV10-3 to TRBJ1-2, with unresolved D. The CDR3 runs 16 residues. Germline V lookup: CDR1 ENHRY, CDR2 SYGVKD. V lost 0 bases to trimming and J lost 8 bases, with 19 bases between them. The CDR3 coding sequence is TGTGCCATCAGTGAGTCGAGAGGGAAGTCGTTTCGGGGCTACACCTTC. Residues: CAISESRGKSFRGYTF.

The chain employs TRBV7-8 and TRBJ1-1, with D possibly being TRBD1 (6 bases). Germline CDR1 is SGHVS and CDR2 is FQNEAQ. There are 16 residues in the CDR3. Trimming pared 5 bases from V and 5 bases from J, leaving 21 bases between. The CDR3 sequence: CASSPQGSSGGTEAFF. The CDR3 nucleotides read TGTGCCAGCAGCCCACAGGGTAGCTCCGGGGGGACTGAAGCTTTCTTT. The variable domain in full, completed from reference TRBV7-8 and TRBJ1-1, reads GAGVSQSPRYKVAKRGQDVALRCDPISGHVSLFWYQQALGQGPEFLTYFQNEAQLDKSGLPSDRFFAERPEGSVSTLKIQRTQQEDSAVYLCASSPQGSSGGTEAFFGQGTRLTVV.

DNA of the CDR3: TGTGCCTGGAGGGAGGATCAGCCCCAGCATTTT. Its protein product is CAWREDQPQHF. The genes are TRBV30 and TRBJ1-5; D call uncertain. V lost 3 bases and J 5 bases, leaving 5 bases between the germline ends. The CDR3 has 11 residues. The germline gives CDR1 GTSNPN, CDR2 SVGIG (reference sequence).

The rearrangement links TRBV11-2 to TRBJ2-5; maybe TRBD2 (7 bases). V was shortened by 5 bases and J by 3 bases, with 22 bases between the two germline ends. The CDR3 runs 17 residues. Germline V CDR1 and CDR2: SGHAT, FQNNGV. The CDR3 DNA reads TGTGCCAGCAGCACAGGGAGGCGGGGGAACACCAAAGAGACCCAGTACTTC. This translates into CASSTGRRGNTKETQYF.

V and J are TRBV2 and TRBJ1-1, with 7 bases lining up with TRBD1. The CDR3 sequence is 13 residues long. Losses at the gene ends were 10 bases for V and 4 bases for J; bases not matched to a gene: 9. Per the germline V gene, CDR1 is SNHLY and CDR2 is FYNNEI. This CDR3 reads CATGQEGSTEAFF. CDR3 nucleotide sequence: TGTGCCACAGGACAGGAAGGGAGCACTGAAGCTTTCTTT.

The V call is TRBV29-1, the J call TRBJ1-5; D is perhaps TRBD1 (6 bases). The germline gives CDR1 SQVTM, CDR2 ANQGSEA. V lost 4 bases, J lost 1 base, and 14 bases lay in between. The CDR3 sequence is 15 residues long. The CDR3 DNA sequence: TGCAGCGTTGCCGCTACAGGGAACAGCAATCAGCCCCAGCATTTT. This encodes CSVAATGNSNQPQHF. Full variable domain (outside the CDR3, taken from reference TRBV29-1 and TRBJ1-5): SAVISQKPSRDICQRGTSLTIQCQVDSQVTMMFWYRQQPGQSLTLIATANQGSEATYESGFVIDKFPISRPNLTFSTLTVSNMSPEDSSIYLCSVAATGNSNQPQHFGDGTRLSIL.